Each of the 19 T cell receptor beta chains below was sequenced from the same sample in a study of blood T cell repertoires in COVID-19. The data were produced by immunoSEQ multiplex PCR, yet TCRdb's version contains in-frame clones alone and is incomplete. This sample has some 67,000 clones; about four fifths occur once, and the top ten carry 5.5% to 7%. Sequencing was performed on peripheral blood. The receptor source for this set is an older woman with acute or convalescent COVID-19.

The chain couples TRBV7-8 to TRBJ1-5; D unresolved. Trimming stripped 1 base from V and 0 bases from J, with 7 bases between. The CDR3 covers 15 residues. Germline CDR1 reads SGHVS; CDR2 reads FQNEAQ. This CDR3 is CASSLEQYSNQPQHF. Here the CDR3 DNA reads TGTGCCAGCAGCTTAGAACAGTATAGCAATCAGCCCCAGCATTTT.

The chain couples TRBV28 to TRBJ1-1; the match to TRBD1 covers 7 bases. Per the germline V gene, CDR1 is MDHEN and CDR2 is SYDVKM. This CDR3 is 18 amino acids long. Trimming at V came to 1 base and at J to 1 base, leaving 12 bases not matched to a gene. The CDR3 spells CASSLFGSPGQENTEAFF. CDR3 coding DNA: TGTGCCAGCAGTTTATTTGGTTCCCCTGGACAGGAGAACACTGAAGCTTTCTTT.

This chain joins TRBV2 and TRBJ1-1; no definite D call. Trimming took 6 bases from V and 1 from J, leaving 9 bases between them. CDR3 length equals 13 residues. Germline V gene sequence: CDR1 SNHLY, CDR2 FYNNEI. The CDR3 loop reads CASRINRNTEAFF. DNA of the CDR3: TGTGCCAGCAGGATAAATAGGAACACTGAAGCTTTCTTT.

The chain has TRBV5-1 and TRBJ1-2; D gene unclear. V was clipped by 4 bases and J by 6 bases, with 16 bases between them. This CDR3 has 14 amino acids. Germline V gene lookup returns CDR1 SGHRS and CDR2 YFSETQ. Here the CDR3 reads CASSPVRVFDGYTF. CDR3 sequence (DNA): TGCGCCAGCAGCCCCGTTCGGGTTTTCGATGGCTACACCTTC.

The chain uses TRBV6-1 and TRBJ2-6, with 7 positions matching TRBD1. The V and J ends lost 0 bases and 3 bases, in that order; junction bases with no gene match: 8. The CDR3 length is 18 residues. Looked up from germline, CDR1 is MNHNS and CDR2 is SASEGT. The CDR3 loop reads CASSEAPQGLGGANVLTF. CDR3 DNA: TGTGCCAGCAGTGAAGCGCCACAGGGGTTAGGTGGGGCCAACGTCCTGACTTTC.

The chain has TRBV10-1 and TRBJ2-3, with TRBD2 matching over 9 bases. V was clipped by 3 bases and J by 4 bases; unmatched bases: 11. Germline CDR1 reads WNHNN; CDR2 reads SYGVQD (reference sequence). CDR3 length: 17 residues. Written as DNA, the CDR3 is TGCGCCAGCAGTGATATTGGGGCGGGGGGGCACGCAGATACGCAGTATTTT. Translation gives CASSDIGAGGHADTQYF.

The chain carries TRBV14 and TRBJ2-1, with 13 bases aligning to TRBD2. This CDR3 comprises 15 residues. Trimming at V came to 5 bases and at J to 6 bases, leaving 4 bases not matched to a gene. CDR1 and CDR2 (germline): SGHDN, FVKESK. CDR3: CASSRTSGGGNEQFF. As DNA, the CDR3 is TGTGCCAGCAGCAGAACTAGCGGGGGGGGCAATGAGCAGTTCTTC.

The CDR3: CATSREKGEGYGYTF. The CDR3 bases are TGTGCCACCAGCAGGGAGAAGGGGGAGGGCTATGGCTACACCTTC. The V and J genes are TRBV15 and TRBJ1-2; D may be TRBD1 (6 bases). V was shortened by 3 bases and J by 4 bases, with 15 bases between the two germline ends. Germline values: CDR1 LNHNV, CDR2 YYDKDF (reference sequence). CDR3 length: 15 amino acids.

This clone has only a few counts. V gene TRBV27 combines with J gene TRBJ2-7; D gene unclear. Per the germline V gene, CDR1 is MNHEY and CDR2 is SMNVEV (reference sequence). The CDR3 loop spans 13 amino acids. V was clipped by 0 bases and J by 2 bases, with 5 bases between them. In nucleotides, the CDR3 is TGTGCCAGCAGTTTATCGGGCCCCTACGAGCAGTACTTC. It codes for CASSLSGPYEQYF.

The chain combines TRBV5-1 with TRBJ1-2, with 10 nucleotides matching TRBD1. The CDR3 runs to 14 residues. CDR1 is SGHRS and CDR2 is YFSETQ in the germline V gene. V shed 2 bases, J shed 8 bases, and the junction held 6 bases outside the gene matches. In DNA, the CDR3 is TGCGCCAGCAGCTTAATGGACAGGGGGTACGGCTACACCTTC. Translation: CASSLMDRGYGYTF.

This clone was seen more than once but under ten times. The genes are TRBV5-1 and TRBJ2-7; D is perhaps TRBD2 (6 bases). This CDR3 contains 14 residues. Germline lookup yields CDR1 SGHRS and CDR2 YFSETQ. V was clipped by 5 bases and J by 0 bases, with 12 bases between them. CDR3 sequence reads: CASRGTPSSYEQYF. The CDR3 DNA reads as TGCGCCAGCAGGGGGACTCCGAGCTCCTACGAGCAGTACTTC.

This rearrangement joins TRBV7-6 to TRBJ2-7; the match to TRBD1 covers 9 bases. Germline CDR1 and CDR2: SGHVS and FNYEAQ. With V trimmed by 1 base and J by 5 bases, 9 bases remained unmatched. The CDR3 has 16 amino acids. This CDR3 is CASSLELGQGTDEQYF. The CDR3 nucleotides are TGTGCCAGCAGCTTAGAGCTGGGACAGGGTACGGACGAGCAGTACTTC.

V is TRBV3-1 (or the pseudogene TRBV3-2) and J is TRBJ1-1; D is possibly TRBD1 (6 bases). Trimming took 2 bases from V and 0 from J, leaving 10 bases between them. This CDR3 contains 15 residues. Germline CDR1 and CDR2: LGHDT and YNNKEL (reference sequence). The CDR3 DNA reads as TGTGCCAGCAGCCAATTAACAGGGTTGAACACTGAAGCTTTCTTT. Amino acids: CASSQLTGLNTEAFF.

This clone has more than one count but fewer than ten. At one end, the junction sequence differs from germline, possibly due to a read error. The chain carries TRBV7-7 and TRBJ2-1; 7 nucleotides align to TRBD1. CDR3 length equals 14 residues. Germline V gene sequence: CDR1 SSHAT, CDR2 FNYEAQ (reference sequence). The CDR3 DNA sequence: TGTGCTAGCAGCTTGGGTGAGGGGGCAAATGAGCAGTTCTTC. It codes for CASSLGEGANEQFF.

The chain has TRBV6-5 and TRBJ2-2; weak D call: TRBD2 (6 bases). The CDR3 consists of 15 residues. The V and J ends lost 2 bases and 1 base respectively, with 8 bases between them. CDR1 and CDR2 from the germline V gene are MNHEY and SVGAGI. The CDR3 here is CASSYPGGNTGELFF. Here the CDR3 DNA reads TGTGCCAGCAGTTACCCCGGGGGGAACACCGGGGAGCTGTTTTTT.

The sample holds one count of this clone. The chain employs TRBV27 and TRBJ2-1, with 9 bases identical to TRBD2. CDR3 length equals 14 residues. After removal of 8 bases from V and 3 bases from J, the junction contained 5 bases not matched to a gene. In germline, CDR1 is MNHEY, CDR2 SMNVEV (reference sequence). CDR3 nucleotides: TGTGCCAGCTCTAGCGGGGCTAACTACAATGAGCAGTTCTTC. Protein: CASSSGANYNEQFF.

This clone was counted once. This chain uses TRBV5-1 with TRBJ1-1; TRBD1 matches at 9 bases. In germline, CDR1 is SGHRS, CDR2 YFSETQ. V trimming: 4 bases; J trimming: 1 base; junction bases outside the gene matches: 5. The CDR3 is made up of 15 amino acids. The chain's CDR3 is CASSDPGQGNTEAFF. The CDR3, as DNA: TGCGCCAGCAGCGATCCGGGACAGGGGAACACTGAAGCTTTCTTT.

This clone was seen only a few times. The V gene is TRBV6-1, the J gene TRBJ1-6; D remains unclear. V was trimmed by 0 bases and J by 9 bases, leaving 12 bases between them. The CDR3 spans 15 residues. Per the germline V gene, CDR1 is MNHNS and CDR2 is SASEGT. In DNA form, the CDR3 reads TGTGCCAGCAGTGAAGCGCCGCCCTTCGGTTCACCCCTCCACTTT. Its protein is CASSEAPPFGSPLHF.

The chain recombines TRBV5-1 with TRBJ2-5; TRBD2 agrees at 7 bases. V shed 0 bases, J shed 1 base, and the junction held 3 bases outside the gene matches. Germline V CDR1 and CDR2: SGHRS, YFSETQ. There are 15 residues in the CDR3. Written as DNA, the CDR3 is TGCGCCAGCAGCTTGGAACCGGGGGGCCAAGAGACCCAGTACTTC. This sequence encodes CASSLEPGGQETQYF.